The present T cell receptor beta chain was sequenced within a study of shared clonotypes between healthy human individuals. Study-wide findings and caveats: Owing to a small donor count, the genetic and exposure-history diversity represented was limited.

Sequencing was performed with immunoSEQ multiplex PCR; in TCRdb, only in-frame clones are kept and a portion is missing. The sample contains some 1,900,000 clones, about 94% of which appear only once. For this clone: Its matching antigen is unknown.

Terminally differentiated effector memory CD45RA+ cells were left out of the naive CD8 fraction, which was CD45RO-negative and positively selected for CCR7. Trimming cost V 0 bases and J 6 bases; bases outside gene matches: 8. CDR1 and CDR2 from the germline V gene are GTSNPN and SVGIG (reference sequence). CDR3 length: 14 amino acids. The rearrangement joins TRBV30 to TRBJ2-7; TRBD1 aligns across 7 bases. Input material: naive CD8+ T cells sorted from blood. This clonotype originated in a man aged 18 to 35 in good health. CDR3 sequence reads: CAWSVKGAVAEQYF. The CDR3, as DNA: TGTGCCTGGAGTGTAAAGGGGGCAGTAGCCGAGCAGTACTTC.